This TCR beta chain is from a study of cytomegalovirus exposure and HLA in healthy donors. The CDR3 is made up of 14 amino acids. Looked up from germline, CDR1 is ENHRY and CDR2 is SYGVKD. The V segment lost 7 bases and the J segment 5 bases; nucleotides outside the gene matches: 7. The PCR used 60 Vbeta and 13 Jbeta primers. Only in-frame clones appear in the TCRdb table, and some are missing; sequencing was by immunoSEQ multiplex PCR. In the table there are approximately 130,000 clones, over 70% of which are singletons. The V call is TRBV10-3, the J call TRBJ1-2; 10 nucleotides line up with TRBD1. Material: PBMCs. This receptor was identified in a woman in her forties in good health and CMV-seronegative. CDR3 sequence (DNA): TGTGCCATCACCCGGGACAGGGGAGATTATGGCTACACCTTC. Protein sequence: CAITRDRGDYGYTF.